This paragraph covers one T cell receptor (beta chain) sequence. Per the original methods: Estimated nucleated cell counts came from reference gene primer amplification. Sequenced by immunoSEQ multiplex PCR; TCRdb stores in-frame clones only, minus some. V and J calls and clone size are copied from that table; D and trimming were computed from the DNA. The repertoire includes approximately 250,000 clones, approximately 86% of them detected once, and about 8.6% sits in the top ten. This sample is drawn from a study of blood T cell repertoires in COVID-19. Overall study: Samples of COVID-19 (acute and convalescent) were obtained from the United States, Italy and Spain. From T cells, B-cell-depleted T cells, or PBMCs came the material, which was cDNA or gDNA.

The CDR3 has 14 residues. Germline CDR1 and CDR2: SGDLS and YYNGEE. The germline V and J ends were trimmed by 0 bases and 0 bases, with 6 bases remaining between them. Sequenced sample: peripheral blood. The origin of this receptor is a man aged 40-49 years with active or convalescent COVID-19. This chain connects TRBV9 to TRBJ1-1; D remains ambiguous. The chain's CDR3 is CASSVEPLNTEAFF. In DNA form, the CDR3 reads TGTGCCAGCAGCGTAGAGCCCTTGAACACTGAAGCTTTCTTT.